A single TCR beta chain is shown here with its context. The target antigen is unknown. With random hexamers, about 0.45 to 1 ug RNA was reverse transcribed. immunoSEQ multiplex PCR amplified TCR beta CDR3 across 54 Vbeta, 13 Jbeta. In TCRdb, the immunoSEQ multiplex PCR reads were re-called with MiXCR into one record per CDR3 protein. This sample has about 19,000 distinct CDR3 sequences, with approximately 95% found just once. The sample originates from a study of CD8 T cells in Susac syndrome. The study, taken as a whole, reports: The study's TCR sequencing and HLA analysis drew on a certain number of individuals. That number was acknowledged as relatively small.

The sequenced target, TCR beta, came from blood CD8+ and CD4+ T cells. Sequenced sample: CD8+ T cells from PBMCs. This sequence was found in a human donor in good health.

In nucleotides, the CDR3 is TGTGCCAGTAGCTTCGCTAGTTACAATGAGCAGTTCTTC. Translating gives CASSFASYNEQFF. The gene calls are TRBV19 and TRBJ2-1, with D unresolved. Deletions cut 6 bases from V and 4 bases from J, with 10 bases between. Germline V gene sequence: CDR1 LNHDA, CDR2 SQIVND (reference sequence). The CDR3 spans 13 residues.